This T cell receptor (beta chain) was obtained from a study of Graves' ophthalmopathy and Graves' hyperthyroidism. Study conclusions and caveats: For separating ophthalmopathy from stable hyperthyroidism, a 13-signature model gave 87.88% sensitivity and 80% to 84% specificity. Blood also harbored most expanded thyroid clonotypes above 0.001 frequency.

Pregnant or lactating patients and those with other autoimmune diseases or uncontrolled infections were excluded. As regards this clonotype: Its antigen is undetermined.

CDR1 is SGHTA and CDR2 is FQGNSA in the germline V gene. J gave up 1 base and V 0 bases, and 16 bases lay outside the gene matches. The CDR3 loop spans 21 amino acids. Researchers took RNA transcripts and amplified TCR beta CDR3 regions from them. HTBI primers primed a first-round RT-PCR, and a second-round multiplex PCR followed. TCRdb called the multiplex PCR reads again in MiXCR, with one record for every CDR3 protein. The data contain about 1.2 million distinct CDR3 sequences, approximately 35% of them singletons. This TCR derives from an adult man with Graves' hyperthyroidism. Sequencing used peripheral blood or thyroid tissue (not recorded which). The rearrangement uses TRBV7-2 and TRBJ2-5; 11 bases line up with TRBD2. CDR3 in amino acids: CASSLAIGSGRVGWAQETQYF. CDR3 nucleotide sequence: TGTGCCAGCAGCTTAGCGATTGGTAGCGGGAGGGTTGGTTGGGCCCAAGAGACCCAGTACTTC.